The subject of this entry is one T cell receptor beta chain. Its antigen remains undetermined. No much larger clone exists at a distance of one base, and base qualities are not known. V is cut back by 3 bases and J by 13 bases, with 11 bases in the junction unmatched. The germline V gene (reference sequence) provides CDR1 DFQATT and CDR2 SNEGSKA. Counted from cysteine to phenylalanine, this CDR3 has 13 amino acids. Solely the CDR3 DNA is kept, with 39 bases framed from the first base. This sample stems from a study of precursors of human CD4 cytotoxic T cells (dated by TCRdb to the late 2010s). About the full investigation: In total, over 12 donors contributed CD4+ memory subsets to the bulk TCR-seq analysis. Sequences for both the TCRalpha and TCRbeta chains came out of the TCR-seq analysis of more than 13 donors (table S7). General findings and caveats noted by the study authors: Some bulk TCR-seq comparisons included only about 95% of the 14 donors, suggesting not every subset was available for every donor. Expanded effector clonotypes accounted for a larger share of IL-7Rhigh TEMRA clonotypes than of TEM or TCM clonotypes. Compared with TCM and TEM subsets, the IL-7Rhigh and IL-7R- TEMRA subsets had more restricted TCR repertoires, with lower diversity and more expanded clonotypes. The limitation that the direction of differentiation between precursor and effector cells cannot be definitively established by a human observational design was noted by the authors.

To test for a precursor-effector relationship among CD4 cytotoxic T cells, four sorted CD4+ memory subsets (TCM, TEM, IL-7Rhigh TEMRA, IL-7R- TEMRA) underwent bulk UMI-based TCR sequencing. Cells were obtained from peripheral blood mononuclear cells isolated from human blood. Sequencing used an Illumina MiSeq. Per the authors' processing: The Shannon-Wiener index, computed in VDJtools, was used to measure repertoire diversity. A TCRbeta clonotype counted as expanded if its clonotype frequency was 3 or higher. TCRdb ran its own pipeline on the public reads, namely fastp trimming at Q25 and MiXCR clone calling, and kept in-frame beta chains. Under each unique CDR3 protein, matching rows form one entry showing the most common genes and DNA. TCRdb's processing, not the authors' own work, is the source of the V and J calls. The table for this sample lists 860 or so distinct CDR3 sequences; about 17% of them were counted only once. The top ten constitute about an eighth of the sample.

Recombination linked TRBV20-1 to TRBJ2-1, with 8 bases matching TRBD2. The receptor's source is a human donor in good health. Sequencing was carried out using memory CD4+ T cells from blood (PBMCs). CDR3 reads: CSASSTGGLPQFF. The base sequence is TGCAGTGCTAGTTCCACGGGAGGGCTCCCCCAGTTCTTC.